This T cell receptor (beta chain) was identified during a study of shared clonotypes between healthy human individuals. V shed 5 bases and J 7 bases; nucleotides not matched to a gene: 5. In germline, CDR1 is MDHEN, CDR2 SYDVKM. The CDR3 sequence is 13 residues long. General study findings and limits: Naive CD4 clonotypes overlapped across a few donors at about 5%. Sampling used blood alone; tissue repertoires probably differ.

As to this clone: The antigen is undetermined.

Each sorted subset replicate got 200 ng genomic DNA, approximately 27,000 genomes. TCRdb's copy holds only in-frame clones and misses some; the assay was immunoSEQ multiplex PCR. Of around 1,000,000 clones listed, roughly 80% were seen once; the top ten hold 0.89%. The sequence derives from a young man in good health. Some clones in this sample may be carry-over from other donors' samples. The sequencing input was memory CD4+ T cells from PBMCs. Subset meaning: CD45RA-negative fraction. The chain recombines TRBV28 with TRBJ1-2; TRBD1 matches 9 bases. The CDR3 DNA sequence: TGTGCCAGCAGTGCGAACAGGGGGCTTGGCTACACCTTC. This codes for CASSANRGLGYTF.